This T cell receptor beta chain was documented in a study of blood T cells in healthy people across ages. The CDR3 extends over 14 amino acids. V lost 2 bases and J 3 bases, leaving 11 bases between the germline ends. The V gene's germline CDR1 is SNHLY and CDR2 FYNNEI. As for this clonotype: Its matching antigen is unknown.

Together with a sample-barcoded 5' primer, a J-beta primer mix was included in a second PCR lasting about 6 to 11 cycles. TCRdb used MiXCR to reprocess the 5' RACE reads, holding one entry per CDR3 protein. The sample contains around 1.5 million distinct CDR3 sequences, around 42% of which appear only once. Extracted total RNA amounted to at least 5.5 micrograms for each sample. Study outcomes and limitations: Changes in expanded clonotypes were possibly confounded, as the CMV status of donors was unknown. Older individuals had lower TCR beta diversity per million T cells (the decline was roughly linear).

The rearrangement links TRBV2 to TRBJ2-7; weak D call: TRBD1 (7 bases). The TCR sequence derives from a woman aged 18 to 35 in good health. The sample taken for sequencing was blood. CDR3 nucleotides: TGTGCCAGCAGTGAAAACCAGGGGGGCTACGAGCAGTACTTC. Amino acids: CASSENQGGYEQYF. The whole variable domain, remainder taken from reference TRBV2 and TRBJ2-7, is EPEVTQTPSHQVTQMGQEVILRCVPISNHLYFYWYRQILGQKVEFLVSFYNNEISEKSEIFDDQFSVERPDGSNFTLKIRSTKLEDSAMYFCASSENQGGYEQYFGPGTRLTVT.